A selection of T cell receptor beta chains follows, all from one sample in a study of cytomegalovirus exposure and HLA in healthy donors. Data came from immunoSEQ multiplex PCR; TCRdb stores just in-frame clones and leaves some out. There are some 120,000 clones in the sample; 55% to 80% occur only once, and 2% to 2.5% lies in the top ten. Sequencing was done on a sample of PBMCs. The receptors come from a woman in her 30s in good health and CMV-seronegative. The CDR3 runs from the conserved cysteine through the conserved F or W. Expanded clones get a size class; other rows say once, few or many, or leave the size out.

cdr3_aa v_call clone_size cdr3_length
CASSGLAGDPDTQYF TRBV2 . 15
CASSLSLLSNTEAFF TRBV13 . 15
CASSLQGFPDTQYF TRBV5-5 . 14
CASSPSGSYEQYF TRBV18 . 13
CASSLRQGLSYEQYF TRBV7-2 . 15
CASSLGQGDWTEAFF TRBV7-9 few 15
CASSQPGQGWFF TRBV28 . 12
CASRSSASADTQYF TRBV19 once 14
CASSKGSVGSNQPQHF TRBV21-1 . 16
CASSFRLILTGKWVQFF TRBV27 . 17
CASRGTSGNYEQYF TRBV2 once 14
CAGSWGQGYGYTF TRBV28 . 13
CASSLGTVGNQPQHF TRBV6-5 few 15
CASSIYPPGQGYDEQYF TRBV19 . 17
CASSESVGTGTGELFF TRBV2 few 16
CASSLAGGEQYF TRBV5-1 . 12
CASSLPRQGKAIYNEQFF TRBV27 . 18
CASSLTGQGRYQPQHF TRBV5-5 few 16
CASRGTSGRADTQYF TRBV2 . 15
CASSQLSEIYGYTF TRBV23-1 . 14
CASSSLSGTGTDGYTF TRBV6-5 once 16
CASSYLAGGSDTQYF TRBV6-6 . 15
CASSGQGDTGELFF TRBV19 . 14
CASSLLAADTQYF TRBV7-9 . 13
CASSLEGSGRARDTQYF TRBV7-2 . 17
CASRQGQGETQYF TRBV7-2 . 13
CASSTRDSTYEQYF TRBV5-1 . 14
CAISESLGGVYEQYF TRBV10-3 . 15
CASSTNRDNYEQYF TRBV28 . 14
CATRPGGVQPQHF TRBV15 . 13
CASSLYPRGDEKLFF TRBV7-9 . 15
CASSGPGQGREQYF TRBV28 . 14
CSVGGHQSSYEQYF TRBV29-1 . 14
CASSWDRGNTEAFF TRBV19 . 14
CASSPPRFGGETQYF TRBV11-1 . 15
CASSLDRGGYEQYF TRBV5-1 . 14
CASSLMRGHEQYF TRBV5-1 . 13
CASSLDWQREGPGELFF TRBV11-2 . 17
CASSLITGEYGYTF TRBV7-9 . 14